This T cell receptor beta chain was captured by sequencing in a study of T cells in localized non-small cell lung cancer. Study-wide results and limits: Median detection of top 100 tumor clones in adjacent lung was around 57 clones. Uninvolved adjacent lung showed peak T cell clonality, exceeding tumor. Prolonged overall survival went with higher T cell density in the blood.

TCRdb's copy holds only in-frame clones and misses some; the assay was immunoSEQ multiplex PCR. The sample comprises 15,000 or so clones, around nine tenths of which are singletons, and about 30% rests with the top ten. As concerns this clone: What it binds is unknown.

CDR3 size: 13 residues. Deletions cut 3 bases from V and 2 bases from J, with 6 bases between. Germline V gene data show CDR1 as MNHNS and CDR2 as SASEGT. The TCR sequence derives from a female donor at least 60 years old with stage III squamous cell lung carcinoma. The specimen was peripheral blood, collected before any cancer treatment. J is TRBJ2-3 and V is TRBV6-1; D is uncertain. CDR3 bases: TGTGCCAGCAGTGACCCCGCCACAGATACGCAGTATTTT. As protein: CASSDPATDTQYF.